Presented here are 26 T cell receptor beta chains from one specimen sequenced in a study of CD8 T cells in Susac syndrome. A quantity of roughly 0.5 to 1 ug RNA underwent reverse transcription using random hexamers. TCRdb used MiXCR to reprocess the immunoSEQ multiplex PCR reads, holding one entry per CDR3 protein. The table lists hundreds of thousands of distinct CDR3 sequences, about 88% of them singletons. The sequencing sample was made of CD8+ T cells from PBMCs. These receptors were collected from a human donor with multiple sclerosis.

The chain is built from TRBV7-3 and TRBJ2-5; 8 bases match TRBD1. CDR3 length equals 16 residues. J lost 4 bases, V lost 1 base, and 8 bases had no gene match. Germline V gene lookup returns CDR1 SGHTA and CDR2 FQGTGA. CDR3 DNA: TGTGCCAGCAGCTTAAATGGACAGGGAAGGGGAGAGACCCAGTACTTC. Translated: CASSLNGQGRGETQYF. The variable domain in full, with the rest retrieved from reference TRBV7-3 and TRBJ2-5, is GAGVSQTPSNKVTEKGKYVELRCDPISGHTALYWYRQSLGQGPEFLIYFQGTGAADDSGLPNDRFFAVRPEGSVSTLKIQRTERGDSAVYLCASSLNGQGRGETQYFGPGTRLLVL.

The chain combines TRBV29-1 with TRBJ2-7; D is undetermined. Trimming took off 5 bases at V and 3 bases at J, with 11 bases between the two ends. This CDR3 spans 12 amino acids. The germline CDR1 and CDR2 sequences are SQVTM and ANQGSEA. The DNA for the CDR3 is TGCAGCGTTAGCCCCAGCAACTACGAGCAGTACTTC. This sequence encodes CSVSPSNYEQYF.

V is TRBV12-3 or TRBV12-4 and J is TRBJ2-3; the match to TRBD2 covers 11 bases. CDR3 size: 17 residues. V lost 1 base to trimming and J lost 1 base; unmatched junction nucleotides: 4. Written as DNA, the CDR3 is TGTGCCAGCAGTTTAGGTCTAGCGGGAGGTGGCACAGATACGCAGTATTTT. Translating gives CASSLGLAGGGTDTQYF.

The CDR3 DNA follows: TGTGCCAGTAGTATTACCTTGGCCTACGAGCAGTACTTC. Its protein product is CASSITLAYEQYF. The chain links TRBV19 to TRBJ2-7; D ambiguous. Trimming took 3 bases from V and 2 from J, leaving 8 bases between them. The CDR3 sequence is 13 residues long. Germline CDR1 reads LNHDA; CDR2 reads SQIVND (reference sequence).

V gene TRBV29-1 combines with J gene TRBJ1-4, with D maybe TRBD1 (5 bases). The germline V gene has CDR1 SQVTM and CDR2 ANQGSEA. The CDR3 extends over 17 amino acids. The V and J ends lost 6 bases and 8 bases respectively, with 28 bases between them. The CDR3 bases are TGCAGCGTATGGAGTACCGGGGCCTCGCCCGCGGGGGAAAAACTGTTTTTT. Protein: CSVWSTGASPAGEKLFF.

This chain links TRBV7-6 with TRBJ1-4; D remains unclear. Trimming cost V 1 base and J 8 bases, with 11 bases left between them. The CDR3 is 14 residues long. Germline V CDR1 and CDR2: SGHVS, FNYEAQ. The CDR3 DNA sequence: TGTGCCAGCAGCTTAGTGGGAAAATGGGAAAAACTGTTTTTT. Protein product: CASSLVGKWEKLFF.

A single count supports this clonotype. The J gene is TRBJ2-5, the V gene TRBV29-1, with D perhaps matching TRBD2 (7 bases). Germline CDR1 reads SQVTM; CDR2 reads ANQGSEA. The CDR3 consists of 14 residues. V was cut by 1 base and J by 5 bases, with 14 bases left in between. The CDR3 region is CSVEVVGGPETQYF. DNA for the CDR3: TGCAGCGTTGAAGTGGTGGGGGGGCCGGAGACCCAGTACTTC.

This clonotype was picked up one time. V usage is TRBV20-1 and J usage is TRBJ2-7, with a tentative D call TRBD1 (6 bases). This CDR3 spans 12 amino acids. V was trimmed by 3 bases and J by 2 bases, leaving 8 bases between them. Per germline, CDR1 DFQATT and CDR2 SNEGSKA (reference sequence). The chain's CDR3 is CSASDRTYEQYF. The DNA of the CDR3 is TGCAGTGCTAGCGACAGGACCTACGAGCAGTACTTC.

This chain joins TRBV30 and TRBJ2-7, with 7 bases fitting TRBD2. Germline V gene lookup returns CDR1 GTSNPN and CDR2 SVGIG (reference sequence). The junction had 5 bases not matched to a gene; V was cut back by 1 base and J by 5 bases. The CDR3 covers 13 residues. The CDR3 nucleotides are TGTGCCTGGAGTGGGGGGGGTAGTCACGAGCAGTACTTC. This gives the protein CAWSGGGSHEQYF.

CDR3 in amino acids: CATTGGPYSYNEQFF. In nucleotides, the CDR3 is TGTGCCACCACGGGCGGGCCTTACTCCTACAATGAGCAGTTCTTC. The rearrangement links TRBV12-3 or TRBV12-4 to TRBJ2-1; TRBD2 might be the D (5 bases). V gave up 10 bases and J gave up 0 bases, with 16 bases separating them. This CDR3 is built from 15 residues.

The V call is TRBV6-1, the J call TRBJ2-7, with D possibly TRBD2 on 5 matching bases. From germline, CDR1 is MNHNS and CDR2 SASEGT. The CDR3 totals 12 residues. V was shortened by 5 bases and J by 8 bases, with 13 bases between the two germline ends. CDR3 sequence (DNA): TGTGCCAGCAGTCATACTAGTACCCAGCAGTACTTC. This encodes CASSHTSTQQYF.

In nucleotides, the CDR3 is TGTGCCAGCAGCGTAGCTTTGGGACTAGCGGGAGTTCCCTCCTACAATGAGCAGTTCTTC. This encodes CASSVALGLAGVPSYNEQFF. The V gene is TRBV9, the J gene TRBJ2-1, with 14 bases aligning to TRBD2. The germline V gene encodes CDR1 SGDLS and CDR2 YYNGEE. CDR3 size: 20 residues. With 0 bases clipped from V and 0 bases from J, the junction kept 8 bases outside the gene matches. Drawing the rest from reference TRBV9 and TRBJ2-1, the complete variable domain is DSGVTQTPKHLITATGQRVTLRCSPRSGDLSVYWYQQSLDQGLQFLIQYYNGEERAKGNILERFSAQQFPDLHSELNLSSLELGDSALYFCASSVALGLAGVPSYNEQFFGPGTRLTVL.

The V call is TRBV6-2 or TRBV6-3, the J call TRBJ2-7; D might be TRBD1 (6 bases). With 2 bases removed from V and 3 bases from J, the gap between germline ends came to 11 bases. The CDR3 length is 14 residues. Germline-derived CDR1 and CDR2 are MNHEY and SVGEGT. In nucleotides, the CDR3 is TGTGCCAGCAGTTACCAGGGGACCATCTACGAGCAGTACTTC. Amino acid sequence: CASSYQGTIYEQYF.

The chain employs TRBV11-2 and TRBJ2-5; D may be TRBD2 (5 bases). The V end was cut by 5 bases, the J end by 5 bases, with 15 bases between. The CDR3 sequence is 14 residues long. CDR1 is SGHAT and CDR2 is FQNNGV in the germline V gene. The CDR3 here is CASSLLAGPETQYF. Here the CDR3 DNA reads TGTGCCAGCAGCCTGCTTGCGGGTCCGGAGACCCAGTACTTC.

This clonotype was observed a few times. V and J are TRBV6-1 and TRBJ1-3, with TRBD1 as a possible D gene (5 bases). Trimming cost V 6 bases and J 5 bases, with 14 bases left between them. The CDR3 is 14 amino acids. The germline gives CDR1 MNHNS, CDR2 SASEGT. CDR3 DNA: TGTGCCAGCAGATTAGCCGGGGGAAGAAACACCATATATTTT. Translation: CASRLAGGRNTIYF.

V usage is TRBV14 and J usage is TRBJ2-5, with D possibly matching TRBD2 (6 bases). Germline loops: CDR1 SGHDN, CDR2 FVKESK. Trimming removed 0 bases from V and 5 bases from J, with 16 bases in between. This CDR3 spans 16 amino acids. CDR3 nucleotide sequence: TGTGCCAGCAGCCAAGAAGCGGGCCCTAGCCGCGAGACCCAGTACTTC. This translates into CASSQEAGPSRETQYF.

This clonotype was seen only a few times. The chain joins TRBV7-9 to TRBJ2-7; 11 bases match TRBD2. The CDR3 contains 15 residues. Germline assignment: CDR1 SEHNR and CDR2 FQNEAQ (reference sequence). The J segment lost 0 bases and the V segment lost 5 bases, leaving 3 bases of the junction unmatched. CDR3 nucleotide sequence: TGTGCCAGCAGCACCGGACTAGCGGGCTCCTACGAGCAGTACTTC. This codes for CASSTGLAGSYEQYF.

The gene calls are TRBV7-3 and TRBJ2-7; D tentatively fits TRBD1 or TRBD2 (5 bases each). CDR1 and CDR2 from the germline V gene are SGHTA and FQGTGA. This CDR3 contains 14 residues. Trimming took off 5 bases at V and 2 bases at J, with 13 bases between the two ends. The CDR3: CASSEGSPPYEQYF. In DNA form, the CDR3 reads TGTGCCAGCAGCGAGGGGTCTCCCCCCTACGAGCAGTACTTC.

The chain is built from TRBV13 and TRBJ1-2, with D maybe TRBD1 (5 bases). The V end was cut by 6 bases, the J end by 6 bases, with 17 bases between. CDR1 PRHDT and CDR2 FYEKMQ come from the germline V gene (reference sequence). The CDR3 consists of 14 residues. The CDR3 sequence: CASRIAGTHNGYTF. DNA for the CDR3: TGTGCCAGCAGAATTGCCGGGACCCACAATGGCTACACCTTC.

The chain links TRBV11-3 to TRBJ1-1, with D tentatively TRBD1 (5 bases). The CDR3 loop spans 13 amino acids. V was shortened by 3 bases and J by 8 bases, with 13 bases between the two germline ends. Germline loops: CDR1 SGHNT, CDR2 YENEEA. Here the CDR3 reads CASSLTVHPEAFF. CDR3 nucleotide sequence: TGTGCCAGCAGCTTGACAGTTCACCCGGAAGCTTTCTTT. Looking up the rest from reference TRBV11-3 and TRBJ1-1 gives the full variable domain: EAGVVQSPRYKIIEKKQPVAFWCNPISGHNTLYWYLQNLGQGPELLIRYENEEAVDDSQLPKDRFSAERLKGVDSTLKIQPAELGDSAVYLCASSLTVHPEAFFGQGTRLTVV.

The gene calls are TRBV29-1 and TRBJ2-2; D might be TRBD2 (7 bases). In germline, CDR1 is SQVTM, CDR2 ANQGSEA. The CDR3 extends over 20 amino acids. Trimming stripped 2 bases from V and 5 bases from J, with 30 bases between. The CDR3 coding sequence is TGCAGCGTTGAATCGGGGATCGGGGGGCAGCGTGAGATAGGTACCGGGGAGCTGTTTTTT. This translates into CSVESGIGGQREIGTGELFF.

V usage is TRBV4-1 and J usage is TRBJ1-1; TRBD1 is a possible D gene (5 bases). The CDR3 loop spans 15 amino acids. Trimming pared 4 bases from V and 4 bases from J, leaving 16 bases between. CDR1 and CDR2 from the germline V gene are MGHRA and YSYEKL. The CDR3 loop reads CASSPGRGGGTEAFF. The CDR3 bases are TGCGCCAGCAGCCCAGGTCGTGGTGGGGGCACTGAAGCTTTCTTT.

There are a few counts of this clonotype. CDR3 in DNA: TGTGCCAGCAGTTACCACACAGGGAGCTACGAGCAGTACTTC. Encoded protein: CASSYHTGSYEQYF. This sequence joins TRBV6-5 and TRBJ2-7, with D possibly being TRBD1 (6 bases). CDR1 and CDR2 from the germline V gene are MNHEY and SVGAGI. The V and J ends lost 2 bases and 3 bases respectively, with 11 bases between them. The CDR3 is 14 amino acids.

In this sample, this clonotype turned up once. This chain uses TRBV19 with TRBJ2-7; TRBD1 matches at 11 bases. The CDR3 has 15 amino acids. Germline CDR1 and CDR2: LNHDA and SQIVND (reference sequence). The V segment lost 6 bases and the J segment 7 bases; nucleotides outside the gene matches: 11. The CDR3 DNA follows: TGTGCCAGTAGCGCTGGACAGGGGGCGGCTTGGGAGCAGTACTTC. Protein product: CASSAGQGAAWEQYF.

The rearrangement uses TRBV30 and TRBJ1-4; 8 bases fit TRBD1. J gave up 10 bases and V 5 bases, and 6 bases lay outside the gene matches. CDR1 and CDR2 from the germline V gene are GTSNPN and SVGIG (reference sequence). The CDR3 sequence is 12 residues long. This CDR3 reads CAWGQGDGKLFF. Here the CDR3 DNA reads TGTGCCTGGGGACAGGGAGATGGAAAACTGTTTTTT.

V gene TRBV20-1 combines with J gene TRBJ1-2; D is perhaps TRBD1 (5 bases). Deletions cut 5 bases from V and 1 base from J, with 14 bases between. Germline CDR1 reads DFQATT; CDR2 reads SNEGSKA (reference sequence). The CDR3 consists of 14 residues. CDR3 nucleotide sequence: TGCAGTGCTTTCCCCAGGGCGAGTAACTATGGCTACACCTTC. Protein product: CSAFPRASNYGYTF.